This is a list of T cell receptor beta chains from one sample in a study of cytomegalovirus exposure and HLA in healthy donors. TCRdb's copy holds only in-frame clones and misses some; the assay was immunoSEQ multiplex PCR. Of tens of thousands of clones listed, under 95% are singletons. Sequences were obtained from PBMCs. These receptors all stem from a woman in her late teens or twenties in good health and CMV-seronegative. Both conserved end residues are part of each CDR3. The D gene is left open where the match is weak. A clone size is listed for some rows: how often the clone was seen (once, few, many), or a class if it is expanded.

CDR3aa: CAISESKGGTYEQYF; CDR3nt: TGTGCCATCAGTGAGTCGAAGGGGGGGACCTACGAGCAGTACTTC; v_gene: TRBV10-3; abundance: few; d_gene: .; j_gene: TRBJ2-7
CDR3aa: CASSTLRDNEAFF; CDR3nt: TGTGCCAGCAGTACCCTCCGGGACAATGAAGCTTTCTTT; v_gene: TRBV27; abundance: .; d_gene: .; j_gene: TRBJ1-1
CDR3aa: CASSEATGFWRIIGTEAFF; CDR3nt: TGTGCCAGCAGTGAGGCTACAGGGTTTTGGCGAATTATAGGGACTGAAGCTTTCTTT; v_gene: TRBV6-1; abundance: .; d_gene: .; j_gene: TRBJ1-1
CDR3aa: CASSSTGEAGYTF; CDR3nt: TGTGCCAGCAGCTCGACAGGGGAGGCTGGCTACACCTTC; v_gene: TRBV11-2; abundance: .; d_gene: TRBD1; j_gene: TRBJ1-2
CDR3aa: CASSLGQGGYMNTEAFF; CDR3nt: TGCGCCAGCAGCTTGGGCCAGGGAGGGTATATGAACACTGAAGCTTTCTTT; v_gene: TRBV5-1; abundance: .; d_gene: .; j_gene: TRBJ1-1
CDR3aa: CASSIAGAGSNQPQHF; CDR3nt: TGTGCCAGTAGTATTGCAGGGGCTGGTTCTAATCAGCCCCAGCATTTT; v_gene: TRBV19; abundance: .; d_gene: .; j_gene: TRBJ1-5
CDR3aa: CASSTRGNTGELFF; CDR3nt: TGTGCCAGCAGTACCCGCGGAAACACCGGGGAGCTGTTTTTT; v_gene: TRBV9; abundance: .; d_gene: .; j_gene: TRBJ2-2
CDR3aa: CASSLGRVDTQYF; CDR3nt: TGTGCCAGCAGCTTGGGTCGGGTAGATACGCAGTATTTT; v_gene: TRBV5-6; abundance: once; d_gene: .; j_gene: TRBJ2-3
CDR3aa: CASSEGAGGQQPQHF; CDR3nt: TGTGCCAGCAGTGAAGGGGCAGGGGGCCAGCAGCCCCAGCATTTT; v_gene: TRBV6-1; abundance: .; d_gene: TRBD1; j_gene: TRBJ1-5
CDR3aa: CAICAEPAGTEAFF; CDR3nt: TGTGCCATCTGTGCTGAACCGGCGGGCACTGAAGCTTTCTTT; v_gene: TRBV10-3; abundance: .; d_gene: .; j_gene: TRBJ1-1
CDR3aa: CASSYSTGGNQPQHF; CDR3nt: TGTGCCAGCAGTTACTCGACAGGGGGCAATCAGCCCCAGCATTTT; v_gene: TRBV6-6; abundance: .; d_gene: TRBD1; j_gene: TRBJ1-5
CDR3aa: CAWGGSIYEQYF; CDR3nt: TGTGCCTGGGGCGGGTCAATCTACGAGCAGTACTTC; v_gene: TRBV30; abundance: .; d_gene: .; j_gene: TRBJ2-7
CDR3aa: CASSLEEALNTEAFF; CDR3nt: TGTGCCAGCAGCTTAGAGGAGGCCCTGAACACTGAAGCTTTCTTT; v_gene: TRBV11-2; abundance: .; d_gene: .; j_gene: TRBJ1-1
CDR3aa: CASSETGTSGLYEQYF; CDR3nt: TGTGCCAGCAGCGAAACCGGGACTAGCGGTCTCTACGAGCAGTACTTC; v_gene: TRBV9; abundance: .; d_gene: TRBD2; j_gene: TRBJ2-7
CDR3aa: CASSQGDRGMIEKLFF; CDR3nt: TGCGCCAGCAGCCAAGGGGACAGGGGGATGATCGAAAAACTGTTTTTT; v_gene: TRBV4-1; abundance: .; d_gene: TRBD1; j_gene: TRBJ1-4
CDR3aa: CATSRDGQETQYF; CDR3nt: TGTGCCACCAGCAGAGACGGCCAAGAGACCCAGTACTTC; v_gene: TRBV15; abundance: .; d_gene: .; j_gene: TRBJ2-5
CDR3aa: CASRPGVNSPLHF; CDR3nt: TGCGCCAGCAGGCCGGGGGTTAATTCACCCCTCCACTTT; v_gene: TRBV4-1; abundance: .; d_gene: .; j_gene: TRBJ1-6
CDR3aa: CASTPTGNYGYTF; CDR3nt: TGTGCCAGCACGCCAACAGGGAACTATGGCTACACCTTC; v_gene: TRBV28; abundance: .; d_gene: .; j_gene: TRBJ1-2
CDR3aa: CAWIPMGTGGAGYTF; CDR3nt: TGTGCCTGGATTCCCATGGGGACAGGGGGCGCGGGCTACACCTTC; v_gene: TRBV30; abundance: .; d_gene: TRBD1; j_gene: TRBJ1-2
CDR3aa: CASRYGTGNYGYTF; CDR3nt: TGTGCCAGCAGGTACGGGACAGGCAACTATGGCTACACCTTC; v_gene: TRBV6-1; abundance: .; d_gene: TRBD1; j_gene: TRBJ1-2
CDR3aa: CASSLVQTSQWEQYF; CDR3nt: TGTGCCAGCAGCTTGGTACAGACAAGTCAGTGGGAGCAGTACTTC; v_gene: TRBV5-6; abundance: .; d_gene: .; j_gene: TRBJ2-7
CDR3aa: CASSLEQSNQPQHF; CDR3nt: TGTGCCAGCAGCTTAGAACAGAGCAATCAGCCCCAGCATTTT; v_gene: TRBV7-8; abundance: .; d_gene: .; j_gene: TRBJ1-5
CDR3aa: CASSTTYGGVYGYTF; CDR3nt: TGTGCCAGTAGTACTACCTACGGCGGAGTCTATGGCTACACCTTC; v_gene: TRBV19; abundance: .; d_gene: .; j_gene: TRBJ1-2
CDR3aa: CASSLTSSNTYEQYF; CDR3nt: TGTGCCAGCAGCCTGACTAGTTCCAACACCTACGAGCAGTACTTC; v_gene: TRBV14; abundance: .; d_gene: .; j_gene: TRBJ2-7
CDR3aa: CAISESWEKDGYTF; CDR3nt: TGTGCCATCAGTGAATCTTGGGAGAAAGATGGCTACACCTTC; v_gene: TRBV10-3; abundance: .; d_gene: .; j_gene: TRBJ1-2
CDR3aa: CASSLRVNEKLFF; CDR3nt: TGTGCCAGCAGCCTACGGGTTAATGAAAAACTGTTTTTT; v_gene: TRBV28; abundance: .; d_gene: .; j_gene: TRBJ1-4
CDR3aa: CASSTNREQFF; CDR3nt: TGTGCCAGCAGCACTAATAGGGAGCAGTTCTTC; v_gene: TRBV6-5; abundance: .; d_gene: .; j_gene: TRBJ2-1
CDR3aa: CASSQGQGGSPQETQYF; CDR3nt: TGTGCCAGCAGCCAAGGACAGGGGGGTTCACCTCAAGAGACCCAGTACTTC; v_gene: TRBV14; abundance: .; d_gene: TRBD1; j_gene: TRBJ2-5
CDR3aa: CASSDSASGGFNTGELFF; CDR3nt: TGTGCCAGCAGTGACTCGGCTAGCGGGGGCTTTAACACCGGGGAGCTGTTTTTT; v_gene: TRBV6-4; abundance: .; d_gene: TRBD2; j_gene: TRBJ2-2
CDR3aa: CASSTGGAGNGYTF; CDR3nt: TGTGCCAGCAGTACAGGGGGCGCAGGGAATGGCTACACCTTC; v_gene: TRBV7-9; abundance: .; d_gene: TRBD1; j_gene: TRBJ1-2
CDR3aa: CASSGTGGWQPQHF; CDR3nt: TGTGCCAGCAGTGGGACAGGGGGCTGGCAGCCCCAGCATTTT; v_gene: TRBV6-1; abundance: .; d_gene: TRBD1; j_gene: TRBJ1-5
CDR3aa: CASRPQGNTGELFF; CDR3nt: TGTGCCAGCAGACCACAGGGGAACACCGGGGAGCTGTTTTTT; v_gene: TRBV9; abundance: once; d_gene: .; j_gene: TRBJ2-2
CDR3aa: CASRGLQVDTGELFF; CDR3nt: TGTGCCAGCAGGGGACTTCAAGTAGACACCGGGGAGCTGTTTTTT; v_gene: TRBV6-1; abundance: .; d_gene: .; j_gene: TRBJ2-2
CDR3aa: CASSPAESYGYTF; CDR3nt: TGTGCCAGCAGTCCCGCGGAGAGCTATGGCTACACCTTC; v_gene: TRBV28; abundance: once; d_gene: .; j_gene: TRBJ1-2
CDR3aa: CASSLFKEEKLFF; CDR3nt: TGTGCCAGCAGTTTATTTAAGGAGGAAAAACTGTTTTTT; v_gene: TRBV28; abundance: .; d_gene: .; j_gene: TRBJ1-4
CDR3aa: CASSLTTGNTEAFF; CDR3nt: TGTGCCAGCAGTCTCACGACAGGGAACACTGAAGCTTTCTTT; v_gene: TRBV7-2; abundance: .; d_gene: .; j_gene: TRBJ1-1
CDR3aa: CASSPGTNSRETQYF; CDR3nt: TGCGCCAGCAGCCCGGGGACAAACTCCCGGGAGACCCAGTACTTC; v_gene: TRBV5-1; abundance: .; d_gene: .; j_gene: TRBJ2-5
CDR3aa: CASSSDRASPQHF; CDR3nt: TGTGCCAGCAGCTCGGACAGGGCTAGCCCCCAGCATTTT; v_gene: TRBV6-6; abundance: .; d_gene: TRBD1; j_gene: TRBJ1-5
CDR3aa: CASSLVVDTEAFF; CDR3nt: TGCGCCAGCAGCTTGGTGGTAGACACTGAAGCTTTCTTT; v_gene: TRBV5-1; abundance: .; d_gene: .; j_gene: TRBJ1-1
CDR3aa: CASSLGQGLGNTQYF; CDR3nt: TGTGCCAGCAGCTTGGGGCAGGGACTCGGGAATACGCAGTATTTT; v_gene: TRBV5-5; abundance: .; d_gene: .; j_gene: TRBJ2-3
CDR3aa: CASSSGSGEGTGEQFF; CDR3nt: TGTGCCAGCAGCTCGGGATCGGGGGAGGGCACAGGGGAGCAGTTCTTC; v_gene: TRBV7-2; abundance: .; d_gene: .; j_gene: TRBJ2-1
CDR3aa: CASSLTGGQETQYF; CDR3nt: TGTGCCAGCAGCTTAACAGGCGGACAAGAGACCCAGTACTTC; v_gene: TRBV7-3; abundance: .; d_gene: .; j_gene: TRBJ2-5
CDR3aa: CASSLTGTVIRSYNEQFF; CDR3nt: TGCGCCAGCAGCCTTACCGGGACAGTCATTAGATCATACAATGAGCAGTTCTTC; v_gene: TRBV5-1; abundance: .; d_gene: TRBD1; j_gene: TRBJ2-1
CDR3aa: CASSDGTGAGELFF; CDR3nt: TGCGCCAGCAGCGACGGGACAGGGGCCGGGGAGCTGTTTTTT; v_gene: TRBV5-1; abundance: .; d_gene: TRBD1; j_gene: TRBJ2-2
CDR3aa: CASSTGGAWLSNQPQHF; CDR3nt: TGTGCCAGCAGCACAGGGGGCGCCTGGCTTAGCAATCAGCCCCAGCATTTT; v_gene: TRBV5-6; abundance: once; d_gene: TRBD1; j_gene: TRBJ1-5
CDR3aa: CASSVLSGPGYEQYF; CDR3nt: TGCGCCAGCAGCGTGCTTAGCGGCCCAGGTTACGAGCAGTACTTC; v_gene: TRBV5-1; abundance: .; d_gene: .; j_gene: TRBJ2-7
CDR3aa: CASNQPGGNTIYF; CDR3nt: TGTGCCAGCAACCAACCAGGGGGAAACACCATATATTTT; v_gene: TRBV6-5; abundance: .; d_gene: .; j_gene: TRBJ1-3